The 27 T cell receptor beta chains below come from one sample, sequenced in a study of CD4 T cells in relation to SARS-CoV-2 and coronaviruses. The unexposed donors gave CD4+ T cells in about 2010-2018, prior to COVID-19. Isolation of CD4+ T cells took place after roughly nine days in culture. The repertoire was sequenced with immunoSEQ multiplex PCR; TCRdb's copy has only in-frame clones and lacks some. This repertoire shows approximately 22,000 clones, approximately 70% found once; its top ten account for around 17%. Antigens for these TCRs are unknown. The sample taken for sequencing was CD4+ T cells from PBMCs, cultured in vitro. The receptors derive from a human donor in good health.

The chain couples TRBV19 to TRBJ1-1, with TRBD1 matching over 8 bases. V lost 7 bases to trimming and J lost 5 bases; unmatched junction nucleotides: 12. The CDR3 covers 15 residues. Germline CDR1 and CDR2: LNHDA and SQIVND (reference sequence). CDR3: CASIDRGGTGTEAFF. The CDR3 bases are TGTGCCAGTATCGACAGGGGAGGTACGGGAACTGAAGCTTTCTTT.

This chain connects TRBV5-1 to TRBJ2-5; D remains ambiguous. This CDR3 is 14 amino acids long. The germline V gene has CDR1 SGHRS and CDR2 YFSETQ. Trimming cost V 4 bases and J 3 bases, with 13 bases left between them. CDR3 region: CASSLSGPEETQYF. DNA for the CDR3: TGCGCCAGCAGCCTCTCCGGGCCAGAAGAGACCCAGTACTTC.

The table lists this clone with a count of one. The rearrangement joins TRBV3-1 (or the pseudogene TRBV3-2) to TRBJ2-5; 11 bases line up with TRBD2. Losses at the gene ends were 0 bases for V and 5 bases for J; bases not matched to a gene: 8. CDR1 and CDR2 from the germline V gene are LGHDT and YNNKEL (reference sequence). The CDR3 runs 17 residues. CDR3 DNA sequence: TGTGCCAGCAGCCAAGATGTGCTAGCGGGAGGTGGGGAGACCCAGTACTTC. Translating it yields CASSQDVLAGGGETQYF.

This clone has more than one count but fewer than ten. This chain joins TRBV2 and TRBJ2-7; 10 bases are shared with TRBD1. The CDR3 contains 16 residues. V shed 8 bases and J 5 bases; nucleotides not matched to a gene: 15. Germline V gene lookup returns CDR1 SNHLY and CDR2 FYNNEI. The chain's CDR3 is CASGRGDRGVFNEQYF. In nucleotides, the CDR3 is TGTGCCAGCGGCAGGGGGGACAGGGGTGTTTTCAACGAGCAGTACTTC. The variable domain in full, completed from reference TRBV2 and TRBJ2-7, reads EPEVTQTPSHQVTQMGQEVILRCVPISNHLYFYWYRQILGQKVEFLVSFYNNEISEKSEIFDDQFSVERPDGSNFTLKIRSTKLEDSAMYFCASGRGDRGVFNEQYFGPGTRLTVT.

V usage is TRBV10-3 and J usage is TRBJ2-1; D is perhaps TRBD2 (5 bases). Trimming removed 2 bases at V and 7 bases at J, with 21 bases between. This CDR3 is 17 amino acids long. From germline, CDR1 is ENHRY and CDR2 SYGVKD. The CDR3 reads CAISEKAGSRRSNEQFF. The CDR3 bases are TGTGCCATCAGTGAGAAGGCGGGTAGCAGACGGTCGAATGAGCAGTTCTTC.

The genes are TRBV3-1 (or the pseudogene TRBV3-2) and TRBJ2-2; TRBD2 aligns across 10 bases. V lost 2 bases, J lost 5 bases, and 8 bases stayed unmatched. CDR3 length: 17 residues. Germline CDR1 reads LGHDT; CDR2 reads YNNKEL (reference sequence). Written as DNA, the CDR3 is TGTGCCAGCAGCCAAATGTCTAGCGGGAGTGGGACCGGGGAGCTGTTTTTT. This gives the protein CASSQMSSGSGTGELFF.

The rearrangement uses TRBV14 and TRBJ2-3; possible D gene TRBD2, 5 bases. This CDR3 has 11 residues. Germline V CDR1 and CDR2: SGHDN, FVKESK. The V end lost 4 bases, the J end lost 6 bases, and 5 bases lay between the germline ends. CDR3: CASSLADTQYF. CDR3 in DNA: TGTGCCAGCAGCCTAGCGGATACGCAGTATTTT.

This chain uses TRBV6-2 or TRBV6-3 with TRBJ2-7; a weak D match, TRBD1 (5 bases). V shed 2 bases and J shed 0 bases, with 8 bases lying between them. The CDR3 is 14 residues long. Per the germline V gene, CDR1 is MNHEY and CDR2 is SVGEGT. The CDR3 is CASSYQGYSYEQYF. The CDR3 DNA reads TGTGCCAGCAGTTACCAGGGATACTCCTACGAGCAGTACTTC.

The chain links TRBV6-1 to TRBJ1-1, with unresolved D. V lost 3 bases and J lost 7, with 12 bases in between. CDR3 length: 13 amino acids. Per germline, CDR1 MNHNS and CDR2 SASEGT. The CDR3 DNA is TGTGCCAGCAGTGATTACAGTATGGGTGAAGCTTTCTTT. Protein sequence: CASSDYSMGEAFF.

The V gene is TRBV7-2, the J gene TRBJ2-6; the match to TRBD1 covers 10 bases. After removal of 5 bases from V and 2 bases from J, the junction contained 6 bases not matched to a gene. Germline V gene data show CDR1 as SGHTA and CDR2 as FQGNSA. The CDR3 sequence is 17 residues long. The CDR3 spells CASSPGTGVPGANVLTF. CDR3 coding DNA: TGTGCCAGCAGCCCCGGGACAGGGGTACCTGGGGCCAACGTCCTGACTTTC.

This chain connects TRBV28 to TRBJ1-2, with D perhaps TRBD1 (6 bases). The V end was cut by 4 bases, the J end by 4 bases, with 16 bases between. Germline assignment: CDR1 MDHEN and CDR2 SYDVKM. This CDR3 region has 15 residues. The CDR3 here is CASSSPAGEGYGYTF. The CDR3 bases are TGTGCCAGCAGTTCCCCGGCAGGGGAAGGCTATGGCTACACCTTC.

The CDR3, as DNA: TGTGCCAGCATGCCGGGACCGGATTACGAGCAGTACTTC. It encodes CASMPGPDYEQYF. The chain couples TRBV6-5 to TRBJ2-7; D possibly uses TRBD1 or TRBD2 (5 bases each). V dropped 7 bases and J dropped 4 bases, with 14 bases sitting between them. This CDR3 is 13 amino acids long. CDR1 is MNHEY, CDR2 SVGAGI, per germline.

The chain couples TRBV4-3 to TRBJ1-2; a possible D gene is TRBD1 (6 bases). Trimming took off 0 bases at V and 1 base at J, with 9 bases between the two ends. This CDR3 comprises 15 residues. The germline gives CDR1 LGHNA, CDR2 YSLEER. The CDR3, as DNA: TGCGCCAGCAGCCAAGATTACAGGGATAACTATGGCTACACCTTC. Translating gives CASSQDYRDNYGYTF.

The chain links TRBV10-2 to TRBJ2-3; 9 bases match TRBD2. V gave up 8 bases and J gave up 5 bases; unmatched junction bases: 8. CDR3 length: 14 residues. CDR1 and CDR2 (germline): WSHSY, SAAADI. Here the CDR3 reads CASGSGGRVDTQYF. The CDR3 bases are TGCGCCAGCGGGAGCGGGGGGCGGGTAGATACGCAGTATTTT.

The CDR3: CASSLNLAEGYTF. In DNA form, the CDR3 reads TGTGCCAGCAGCTTGAACTTAGCGGAAGGCTACACCTTC. This chain links TRBV7-9 with TRBJ1-2, with unresolved D. The V end was cut by 3 bases, the J end by 8 bases, with 13 bases between. The CDR3 totals 13 residues. Germline V gene sequence: CDR1 SEHNR, CDR2 FQNEAQ (reference sequence).

V and J are TRBV5-1 and TRBJ2-1; D is unclear. V lost 0 bases, J lost 7 bases, and 8 bases lay in between. CDR1 SGHRS and CDR2 YFSETQ come from the germline V gene. The CDR3 extends over 13 amino acids. The CDR3 region is CASSLVSGNEQFF. The DNA for the CDR3 is TGCGCCAGCAGCTTGGTATCTGGGAATGAGCAGTTCTTC.

The V gene is TRBV2, the J gene TRBJ2-3, with TRBD2 identical over 7 bases. The CDR3 is made up of 18 amino acids. Per germline, CDR1 SNHLY and CDR2 FYNNEI. J lost 2 bases, V lost 0 bases, and 11 bases had no gene match. The CDR3 loop reads CASSEAFKAGVLTDTQYF. CDR3 nucleotide sequence: TGTGCCAGCAGTGAAGCATTTAAGGCGGGGGTCCTCACAGATACGCAGTATTTT.

J is TRBJ2-5 and V is TRBV3-1 (or the pseudogene TRBV3-2); 8 positions match TRBD1. The CDR3 has 13 residues. Germline CDR1 reads LGHDT; CDR2 reads YNNKEL (reference sequence). J was trimmed by 9 bases and V by 4 bases; bases with no gene match: 7. CDR3 nucleotide sequence: TGTGCCAGCAGCCTACAGGGGGTGGAGTCCCAGTACTTC. This encodes CASSLQGVESQYF.

This clone was seen a handful of times. The rearrangement uses TRBV6-1 and TRBJ1-6; the D is unclear. V shed 3 bases and J shed 8 bases, with 5 bases lying between them. This CDR3 is 12 amino acids long. Germline CDR1 MNHNS, CDR2 SASEGT. The CDR3 region is CASSELHSPLHF. In DNA form, the CDR3 reads TGTGCCAGCAGTGAGCTCCATTCACCCCTCCACTTT.

The J gene is TRBJ2-3, the V gene TRBV25-1; D gene uncertain. Germline V gene data show CDR1 as MGHDK and CDR2 as SYGVNS. V lost 7 bases and J 1 base, leaving 9 bases between the germline ends. This CDR3 has 13 amino acids. CDR3 sequence reads: CASTLKGTDTQYF. The CDR3 DNA follows: TGTGCCAGCACCCTAAAAGGCACAGATACGCAGTATTTT. The full variable domain, in which reference TRBV25-1 and TRBJ2-3 provide the parts outside the CDR3, is EADIYQTPRYLVIGTGKKITLECSQTMGHDKMYWYQQDPGMELHLIHYSYGVNSTEKGDLSSESTVSRIRTEHFPLTLESARPSHTSQYLCASTLKGTDTQYFGPGTRLTVL.

This clone was recorded a few times. The genes are TRBV9 and TRBJ1-1, with D possibly being TRBD1 (5 bases). Trimming cost V 3 bases and J 4 bases, with 13 bases left between them. This CDR3 is 14 amino acids long. In germline, CDR1 is SGDLS, CDR2 YYNGEE. This CDR3 is CASSAGPSVTEAFF. In DNA form, the CDR3 reads TGTGCCAGCAGCGCGGGACCTTCGGTCACTGAAGCTTTCTTT. The whole variable domain, filled in from reference TRBV9 and TRBJ1-1, reads DSGVTQTPKHLITATGQRVTLRCSPRSGDLSVYWYQQSLDQGLQFLIQYYNGEERAKGNILERFSAQQFPDLHSELNLSSLELGDSALYFCASSAGPSVTEAFFGQGTRLTVV.

This chain joins TRBV19 and TRBJ2-5; 10 bases align to TRBD2. With 5 bases clipped from V and 7 bases from J, the junction kept 10 bases outside the gene matches. The CDR3 contains 15 residues. Per the germline V gene, CDR1 is LNHDA and CDR2 is SQIVND (reference sequence). The CDR3 DNA reads as TGTGCCAGTAGTGTTACTAGCGGGGCCCAGGGGACCCAGTACTTC. This gives the protein CASSVTSGAQGTQYF.

The chain is built from TRBV27 and TRBJ1-5; TRBD1 matches at 7 bases. V shed 4 bases, J shed 9 bases, and the junction held 6 bases outside the gene matches. CDR1 and CDR2 (germline): MNHEY, SMNVEV (reference sequence). The CDR3 has 13 amino acids. In nucleotides, the CDR3 is TGTGCCAGCAGTTCACGACAGGGTGGGCCCCAGCATTTT. Protein product: CASSSRQGGPQHF.

The rearrangement links TRBV5-1 to TRBJ2-6; D is unresolved. With 0 bases removed from V and 4 bases from J, the gap between germline ends came to 8 bases. Germline CDR1 is SGHRS and CDR2 is YFSETQ. The CDR3 spans 15 residues. DNA of the CDR3: TGCGCCAGCAGCTTGGTGGGCCCCGGGGCCAACGTCCTGACTTTC. Protein product: CASSLVGPGANVLTF.

The chain couples TRBV6-2 or TRBV6-3 to TRBJ1-2, with TRBD1 as a possible D gene (5 bases). Trimming pared 5 bases from V and 7 bases from J, leaving 20 bases between. Germline values: CDR1 MNHEY, CDR2 SVGEGT. The CDR3 extends over 15 amino acids. The CDR3 DNA sequence: TGTGCCAGCAGTATCACGGACACATTGGGCGCTGGCTACACCTTC. Amino acid sequence: CASSITDTLGAGYTF.

For the CDR3, the DNA is TGTGCCAGCAGCTCCCAGCGGGGGGTGAACACCGGGGAGCTGTTTTTT. Its translation is CASSSQRGVNTGELFF. This chain connects TRBV5-4 to TRBJ2-2, with 9 bases identical to TRBD2. CDR1 SGHNT and CDR2 YYREEE come from the germline V gene (reference sequence). The CDR3 contains 16 residues. Trimming cost V 3 bases and J 1 base; bases outside gene matches: 4.

A note on this clone: A junction boundary mismatches the germline segment, possibly from a read error. The chain uses TRBV7-9 and TRBJ1-6, with 7 nucleotides matching TRBD1. The germline V gene has CDR1 SEHNR and CDR2 FQNEAQ (reference sequence). The CDR3 loop spans 12 amino acids. The CDR3 is CASSPDSGTARF. The CDR3 nucleotides read TGTGCCAGCAGCCCAGATTCCGGGACAGCCCGCTTT.